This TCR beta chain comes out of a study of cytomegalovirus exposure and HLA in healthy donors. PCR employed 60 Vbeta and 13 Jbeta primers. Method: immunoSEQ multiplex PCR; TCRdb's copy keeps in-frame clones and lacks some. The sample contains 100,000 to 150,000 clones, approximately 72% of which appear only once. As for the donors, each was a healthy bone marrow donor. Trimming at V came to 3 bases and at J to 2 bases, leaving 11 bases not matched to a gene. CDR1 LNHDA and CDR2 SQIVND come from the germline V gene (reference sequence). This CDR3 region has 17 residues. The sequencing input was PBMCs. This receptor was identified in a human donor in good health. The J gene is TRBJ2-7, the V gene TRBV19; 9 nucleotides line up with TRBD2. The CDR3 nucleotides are TGTGCCAGTAGTATTTGGCCTAGCGGGGTTCAAACCTACGAGCAGTACTTC. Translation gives CASSIWPSGVQTYEQYF. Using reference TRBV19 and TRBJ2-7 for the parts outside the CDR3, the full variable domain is DGGITQSPKYLFRKEGQNVTLSCEQNLNHDAMYWYRQDPGQGLRLIYYSQIVNDFQKGDIAEGYSVSREKKESFPLTVTSAQKNPTAFYLCASSIWPSGVQTYEQYFGPGTRLTVT.